This entry lists 24 T cell receptor beta chains sequenced from one sample in a study of early T cells in non-severe SARS-CoV-2 infection. TCRdb reanalysed the 5' RACE reads using MiXCR and keeps one entry per CDR3 protein. The profile shows roughly 99,000 distinct CDR3 sequences, roughly 10% of them singletons. The material sequenced was whole blood. The receptor set was obtained from an adult who was a healthcare worker with PCR-confirmed SARS-CoV-2 infection or an uninfected control (not recorded which).

This sequence joins TRBV20-1 and TRBJ2-3; D is undetermined. This CDR3 region has 15 residues. CDR1 DFQATT and CDR2 SNEGSKA come from the germline V gene (reference sequence). V was trimmed by 3 bases and J by 0 bases, leaving 13 bases between them. The CDR3 is CSARALTTSTDTQYF. CDR3 in DNA: TGCAGTGCTAGGGCTTTGACCACTAGCACAGATACGCAGTATTTT.

This clonotype was picked up many times. The DNA of the CDR3 is TGTGCCAGCAGTTTTCGGAGGGGAGATACGCAGTATTTT. It is translated as CASSFRRGDTQYF. This rearrangement joins TRBV27 to TRBJ2-3; tentative D call: TRBD2 (6 bases). The ends were cut back, 3 bases at V and 5 bases at J, with 9 bases in the middle. The germline V gene has CDR1 MNHEY and CDR2 SMNVEV (reference sequence). CDR3 size: 13 residues.

This clonotype turned up a few times. The V call is TRBV4-1, the J call TRBJ2-3; 8 bases are a match to TRBD2. The CDR3 runs to 15 residues. Trimming took 2 bases from V and 10 from J; bases not matched to a gene: 11. Germline V gives CDR1 MGHRA, CDR2 YSYEKL. CDR3 amino acids: CASSQNRVSGTAQYF. The CDR3 DNA follows: TGCGCCAGCAGCCAAAATCGTGTTAGCGGGACGGCGCAGTATTTT.

This sequence joins TRBV29-1 and TRBJ2-1, with 7 bases aligning to TRBD1. The CDR3 consists of 16 residues. Germline V gives CDR1 SQVTM, CDR2 ANQGSEA. The V segment lost 6 bases and the J segment 0 bases; nucleotides outside the gene matches: 11. As DNA, the CDR3 is TGCAGCGTAAAAGGACAGGTGGATAGCTCCTACAATGAGCAGTTCTTC. Protein: CSVKGQVDSSYNEQFF.

The rearrangement joins TRBV7-2 to TRBJ2-4, with 7 bases that match TRBD2. Unmatched junction bases numbered 1, after V lost 1 base and J lost 7 bases. From germline, CDR1 is SGHTA and CDR2 FQGNSA. This CDR3 is 13 amino acids long. The CDR3 sequence: CTSSLERDNIQYF. CDR3 nucleotide sequence: TGTACCAGCAGCTTAGAGCGGGACAACATTCAGTACTTC.

This clonotype turned up a few times. The chain recombines TRBV10-1 with TRBJ2-7; maybe TRBD2 (5 bases). Trimming removed 4 bases from V and 7 bases from J, with 11 bases in between. Per the germline V gene, CDR1 is WNHNN and CDR2 is SYGVQD (reference sequence). The CDR3 loop spans 12 amino acids. CDR3 bases: TGCGCCAGCAGTGGGGTAGGGAGTGAGCAGTACTTC. Encoded protein: CASSGVGSEQYF.

In its sample, this clonotype was seen many times. The chain combines TRBV7-2 with TRBJ2-1, with D perhaps matching TRBD2 (6 bases). This CDR3 contains 14 residues. Germline assignment: CDR1 SGHTA and CDR2 FQGNSA. V was cut by 9 bases and J by 0 bases, with 12 bases left in between. CDR3 residues: CASAGHGSYNEQFF. Written as DNA, the CDR3 is TGTGCCAGTGCGGGGCACGGCTCCTACAATGAGCAGTTCTTC.

This clonotype was detected ten times or more. This sequence joins TRBV15 and TRBJ2-5, with TRBD2 matching over 8 bases. V shed 1 base, J shed 9 bases, and the junction held 7 bases outside the gene matches. CDR1 and CDR2 from the germline V gene are LNHNV and YYDKDF (reference sequence). The CDR3 is made up of 14 amino acids. The CDR3 protein is CATSRVTLRGAQYF. In DNA, the CDR3 is TGTGCCACCAGCAGAGTTACTTTGCGGGGGGCCCAGTACTTC.

This clonotype showed up just a few times. The chain carries TRBV20-1 and TRBJ2-7, with D hard to call. The V gene lost 5 bases and the J gene lost 5 bases, with 22 bases spanning the gap. This CDR3 region has 15 residues. Germline values: CDR1 DFQATT, CDR2 SNEGSKA (reference sequence). The CDR3 sequence is CSAAWLGTISDEQYF. The CDR3 DNA reads as TGCAGTGCTGCATGGTTAGGCACGATCAGCGACGAGCAGTACTTC.

This rearrangement joins TRBV9 to TRBJ2-1; 10 bases line up with TRBD1. Germline CDR1 SGDLS, CDR2 YYNGEE. The CDR3 sequence is 15 residues long. The J segment lost 9 bases and the V segment lost 4 bases, leaving 10 bases of the junction unmatched. For the CDR3, the DNA is TGTGCCAGCAGCAAAGGGGGACAGGGGTACCCTGAGCAGTTCTTC. The encoded protein is CASSKGGQGYPEQFF.

This clonotype came up many times. The chain couples TRBV7-3 to TRBJ2-1, with a possible D match to TRBD2 (6 bases). V was pared by 3 bases and J by 2 bases, with 14 bases between. The CDR3 extends over 16 amino acids. Germline V gene data show CDR1 as SGHTA and CDR2 as FQGTGA. The CDR3: CASSLLAGPPYNEQFF. The DNA for the CDR3 is TGTGCCAGCAGCTTGCTGGCGGGACCCCCCTACAATGAGCAGTTCTTC. Supplemented by reference TRBV7-3 and TRBJ2-1, the full variable domain reads GAGVSQTPSNKVTEKGKYVELRCDPISGHTALYWYRQSLGQGPEFLIYFQGTGAADDSGLPNDRFFAVRPEGSVSTLKIQRTERGDSAVYLCASSLLAGPPYNEQFFGPGTRLTVL.

The chain joins TRBV2 to TRBJ2-3; 10 bases map to TRBD1. CDR3 length: 17 amino acids. CDR1 SNHLY and CDR2 FYNNEI come from the germline V gene. With 10 bases clipped from V and 4 bases from J, the junction kept 17 bases outside the gene matches. CDR3: CANPLDRDRGDPDTQYF. The CDR3 nucleotides are TGTGCCAACCCTCTAGACCGGGACAGGGGAGACCCAGATACGCAGTATTTT.

This clonotype was seen at least ten times. The genes are TRBV6-5 and TRBJ2-1; D not certain. Trimming shortened V by 6 bases and J by 4 bases, and 13 bases separated the two germline ends. Germline-derived CDR1 and CDR2 are MNHEY and SVGAGI. This CDR3 is 14 amino acids long. CDR3 region: CASSPVDYYNEQFF. CDR3 nucleotides: TGTGCCAGCAGCCCTGTAGATTATTACAATGAGCAGTTCTTC.

This clonotype has just a few counts. The chain couples TRBV19 to TRBJ1-5, with TRBD1 identical over 9 bases. V shed 9 bases, J shed 4 bases, and the junction held 7 bases outside the gene matches. In germline, CDR1 is LNHDA, CDR2 SQIVND (reference sequence). This CDR3 contains 14 residues. CDR3 in amino acids: CASLPGQGNQPQHF. The CDR3 bases are TGTGCCAGCCTCCCCGGACAGGGGAATCAGCCCCAGCATTTT.

This clonotype was recorded at least ten times. The rearrangement joins TRBV15 to TRBJ2-5; D unclear. Germline V gives CDR1 LNHNV, CDR2 YYDKDF (reference sequence). Trimming stripped 3 bases from V and 2 bases from J, with 7 bases between. This CDR3 has 13 amino acids. CDR3 sequence: CATSSGPQETQYF. The CDR3 nucleotides read TGTGCCACCAGCAGTGGTCCTCAAGAGACCCAGTACTTC.

This clonotype has a count of ten or more. This rearrangement joins TRBV29-1 to TRBJ2-4; D perhaps matches TRBD1 (6 bases). Germline V lookup: CDR1 SQVTM, CDR2 ANQGSEA. This CDR3 spans 16 amino acids. The germline V and J ends were trimmed by 1 base and 1 base, with 14 bases remaining between them. CDR3 in amino acids: CSVEVWGTGAKNIQYF. Written as DNA, the CDR3 is TGCAGCGTTGAAGTTTGGGGTACAGGGGCCAAAAACATTCAGTACTTC.

The chain has TRBV27 and TRBJ2-1, with unresolved D. Germline V CDR1 and CDR2: MNHEY, SMNVEV (reference sequence). The CDR3 sequence is 14 residues long. The V and J ends lost 5 bases and 7 bases respectively, with 15 bases between them. The CDR3 loop reads CASSPHRTTNEQFF. CDR3 DNA: TGTGCCAGCAGTCCCCACCGGACCACTAATGAGCAGTTCTTC.

This clonotype was seen ten or more times. The V call is TRBV12-3 or TRBV12-4, the J call TRBJ2-2; D not certain. Trimming pared 1 base from V and 5 bases from J, leaving 11 bases between. The CDR3 totals 15 residues. CDR3 in amino acids: CASSLVQVGTGELFF. CDR3 coding DNA: TGTGCCAGCAGTTTAGTGCAGGTTGGGACCGGGGAGCTGTTTTTT.

The chain uses TRBV12-3 or TRBV12-4 and TRBJ2-7; D is unclear. Trimming shortened V by 5 bases and J by 3 bases, and 8 bases separated the two germline ends. This CDR3 comprises 12 residues. The CDR3 DNA follows: TGTGCCAGCAGTAGACACCTCTACGAGCAGTACTTC. Protein product: CASSRHLYEQYF.

In its sample, this clonotype was seen a few times. The chain combines TRBV19 with TRBJ2-7; D gene unclear. There are 14 residues in the CDR3. V was clipped by 3 bases and J by 6 bases, with 15 bases between them. The germline gives CDR1 LNHDA, CDR2 SQIVND (reference sequence). CDR3 sequence (DNA): TGTGCCAGTAGTATCACTCCAGCACGTAGCGAGCAGTACTTC. Translation: CASSITPARSEQYF.

This sequence joins TRBV20-1 and TRBJ2-6, with TRBD1 identical over 9 bases. Germline CDR1 reads DFQATT; CDR2 reads SNEGSKA (reference sequence). This CDR3 spans 15 amino acids. V shed 6 bases and J 2 bases; nucleotides not matched to a gene: 5. As DNA, the CDR3 is TGCAGTGCGAGGACAGGGGCCCCTGGGGCCAACGTCCTGACTTTC. Its translation: CSARTGAPGANVLTF.

V usage is TRBV6-1 and J usage is TRBJ1-1; tentatively, D is TRBD1 (6 bases). In germline, CDR1 is MNHNS, CDR2 SASEGT. The CDR3 runs to 13 residues. The germline V and J ends were trimmed by 7 bases and 1 base, with 10 bases remaining between them. The CDR3 sequence is CASTSQGNTEAFF. As DNA, the CDR3 is TGTGCCAGCACTTCACAGGGGAACACTGAAGCTTTCTTT.

This clonotype occurred a few times. The chain employs TRBV5-5 and TRBJ2-5; TRBD1 matches at 8 bases. This CDR3 is built from 15 residues. Germline trimming cut 6 bases from V and 5 bases from J; bases unmatched to any gene: 12. Germline V gene data show CDR1 as SGHKS and CDR2 as YYEKEE (reference sequence). The CDR3 sequence is CASIPLGGQGETQYF. CDR3 coding DNA: TGTGCCAGCATTCCCCTCGGAGGACAGGGTGAGACCCAGTACTTC.

This clonotype was seen many times. The chain couples TRBV5-4 to TRBJ2-7; TRBD2 agrees at 9 bases. Germline assignment: CDR1 SGHNT and CDR2 YYREEE (reference sequence). The CDR3 spans 19 residues. The V and J ends lost 3 bases and 2 bases, in that order; junction bases with no gene match: 18. In nucleotides, the CDR3 is TGTGCCAGCAGCTCATCTATCGTGGTAGCGGGAGATCGGCCCTACGAGCAGTACTTC. Amino acid sequence: CASSSSIVVAGDRPYEQYF.